The T cell receptor (beta chain) described here comes from a study of T and B cells in COVID-19 patients. Concerning this clonotype itself: The antigen is undetermined.

Study-level results: Patients with COVID-19 reportedly showed strongly skewed T cell receptor beta variable and joining gene usage.

Trimming pared 2 bases from V and 7 bases from J, leaving 12 bases between. The CDR3 is 14 amino acids. TRB was amplified from around 230-520 ng of blood genomic DNA. Multiplex PCR with BIOMED2 TRB-A/B primer pools amplified TRB rearrangements. TCRdb passed the multiplex PCR reads through MiXCR, listing each CDR3 protein once. The table has around 5,700 distinct CDR3 sequences, 25% to 30% seen once. The rearrangement uses TRBV12-3 or TRBV12-4 and TRBJ1-5, with D possibly being TRBD1 (5 bases). The receptor's source is a human donor with active COVID-19. The sequenced material came from blood. CDR3: CASSLHRTEQPQHF. CDR3 DNA sequence: TGTGCCAGCAGTTTACACAGGACTGAACAGCCCCAGCATTTT.